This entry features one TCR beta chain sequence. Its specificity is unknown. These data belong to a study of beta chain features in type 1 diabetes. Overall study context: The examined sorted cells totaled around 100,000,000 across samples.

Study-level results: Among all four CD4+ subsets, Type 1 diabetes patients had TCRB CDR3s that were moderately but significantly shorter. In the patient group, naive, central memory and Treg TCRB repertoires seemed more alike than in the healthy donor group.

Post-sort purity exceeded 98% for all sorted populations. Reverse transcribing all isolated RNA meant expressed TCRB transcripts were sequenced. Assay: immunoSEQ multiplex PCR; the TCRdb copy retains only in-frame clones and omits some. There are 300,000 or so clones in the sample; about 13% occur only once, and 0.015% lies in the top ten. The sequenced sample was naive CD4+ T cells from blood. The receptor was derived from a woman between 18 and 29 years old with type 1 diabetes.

The CDR3 nucleotides are TGCAGCGTTGACCTTAGCGGGAGCGTCTACGAGCAGTACTTC. It is translated as CSVDLSGSVYEQYF. This chain connects TRBV29-1 to TRBJ2-7; 9 bases line up with TRBD2. The CDR3 runs 14 residues. The V and J ends lost 3 bases and 3 bases, in that order; junction bases with no gene match: 6. Per germline, CDR1 SQVTM and CDR2 ANQGSEA.